The text below deals with one T cell receptor beta chain. This clonotype was detected only once. Its target antigen remains unknown. A much bigger clone sits one base away, suggesting this may be a read error. These data belong to a study of T cell repertoires in cytomegalovirus infection (dated by TCRdb to about 2019). Regarding the study in general: Alongside well-studied HLA-B-restricted epitopes, the peptide stimulations were aimed at recently identified HLA-C-restricted CMV epitopes, whose presentation resists viral immunomodulation. Because public TCR beta signatures pointed to carriage of CMV infection together with the matching HLA type, the HLA type of each donor mattered for the analysis.

TCRdb lists the instrument as Illumina HiSeq 1500. TCRdb reprocessed the public reads (quality trimming at Q25 with fastp, clone calling with MiXCR) and kept in-frame beta chains. Entries that share a CDR3 protein sequence are merged under the most common genes and DNA. The sample table holds roughly 920,000 distinct CDR3 sequences, of which roughly 31% were seen once. Over 10% of the sample rests with the top ten. The CDR3 spans 17 residues, from the cysteine through the phenylalanine. Only the CDR3 region is kept as DNA, spanning 51 bases read in frame from base 1. The junction shows trimming of 0 bases on V and 0 bases on J, plus 13 bases between the germline ends. As encoded in the germline V gene, CDR1 is SGHTA while CDR2 is FQGNSA. Study-wide findings and limitations: Carriers of CMV infection plus the relevant HLA type were discriminated by the cumulative frequency of public TCR beta family members in the study cohort and in an independent approximately 360-donor cohort. The ex vivo response was dominated by HLA-C-restricted CMV-specific TCR beta clonotypes, which also provided the single most frequent clonotype in two of eight donors.

Read against the paper, the sample's treatment or condition label means: in vitro stimulation with specific CMV peptide epitopes to enrich CMV-specific T cells. Recombination connected TRBV7-2 to TRBJ2-3; the D gene cannot be named for sure. The sequenced sample was cultured CD8+ T cells from PBMCs, obtained from culture after CMV antigen stimulation. The receptor comes from a human donor in good health (CMV status not recorded). Some clones in this sample may be carry-over from other donors' samples. In nucleotide form, the sequence is TGTGCCAGCAGCTTAGCGGAACCTCCAGAAAGCACAGATACGCAGTATTTT. This encodes CASSLAEPPESTDTQYF.